This TCR beta chain was observed in a study of blood T cell repertoires in COVID-19. Across the whole study: In each case, the material was cDNA or gDNA derived from T cells, B-cell-depleted T cells, or PBMCs.

The germline CDR1 and CDR2 sequences are SGDLS and YYNGEE. Unmatched junction bases numbered 10, after V lost 5 bases and J lost 5 bases. The CDR3 sequence is 15 residues long. Profiling relied on immunoSEQ multiplex PCR, and the TCRdb table lists in-frame clones only, not all of them. In the table there are 250,000 or so clones, roughly 84% of which are singletons. This rearrangement joins TRBV9 to TRBJ2-7; 10 bases match TRBD1. This sequence originates from a man aged 35 to 55 who had recovered from COVID-19. Sequenced sample: peripheral blood. CDR3 nucleotides: TGTGCCAGCAGTCGAACCGGGACAGGGGTGAACGAGCAGTACTTC. It yields the protein CASSRTGTGVNEQYF. The whole variable domain, remainder taken from reference TRBV9 and TRBJ2-7, is DSGVTQTPKHLITATGQRVTLRCSPRSGDLSVYWYQQSLDQGLQFLIQYYNGEERAKGNILERFSAQQFPDLHSELNLSSLELGDSALYFCASSRTGTGVNEQYFGPGTRLTVT.